A selection of T cell receptor beta chains follows, all from one sample in a study of blood T cell repertoires in COVID-19. Some clones are missing from TCRdb's copy, which holds only in-frame ones; the method was immunoSEQ multiplex PCR. The sample lists some 460,000 clones, about 89% occurring once. The sample was peripheral blood. The origin of the receptors is a woman under 40 with acute or convalescent COVID-19. Each CDR3 is given with its conserved first and last residue. The D gene is left open where the match is weak. Size values are once, few and many counts, or a class for expanded clones, and some rows have none.

j_call	v_call	d_call	clone_size	cdr3_aa	cdr3_nt
TRBJ1-6	TRBV5-1	NA	NA	CASSLSVGDNSPLHF	TGCGCCAGCAGCTTGAGTGTCGGAGATAATTCACCCCTCCACTTT
TRBJ1-6	TRBV5-1	NA	NA	CASSPLDRDQNSPLHF	TGCGCCAGCAGCCCGCTGGACAGAGACCAAAATTCACCCCTCCACTTT
TRBJ2-3	TRBV6-5	NA	once	CASKGSLAGTDTQYF	TGTGCCAGCAAAGGGTCCTTAGCGGGCACAGATACGCAGTATTTT
TRBJ2-3	TRBV6-6	TRBD2	NA	CASSSISGGGTDTQYF	TGTGCCAGCAGTTCCATTAGCGGGGGAGGCACAGATACGCAGTATTTT
TRBJ2-6	TRBV5-1	TRBD1	once	CASSLTPGQGSGGANVLTF	TGCGCCAGCAGCCTGACCCCGGGACAGGGGAGCGGTGGGGCCAACGTCCTGACTTTC
TRBJ2-7	TRBV11-2	TRBD1	NA	CASSLDRGLDEQYF	TGTGCCAGCAGCTTGGACAGGGGGCTGGACGAGCAGTACTTC
TRBJ1-1	TRBV6-5	NA	once	CASSYSRSTEAFF	TGTGCCAGCAGTTACTCTCGGTCCACTGAAGCTTTCTTT
TRBJ1-6	TRBV5-8	TRBD1	NA	CASSLAGGLSPLHF	TGTGCCAGCAGCTTGGCAGGGGGGCTCTCACCCCTCCACTTT
TRBJ2-7	TRBV3-1/TRBV3-2	TRBD1	NA	CASSQAFDRERNEQYF	TGTGCCAGCAGCCAAGCTTTCGACAGGGAGAGGAACGAGCAGTACTTC
TRBJ2-4	TRBV24-1	TRBD1	NA	CATRGQGDMAYKNIQYF	TGTGCCACCAGGGGACAGGGCGACATGGCCTACAAAAACATTCAGTACTTC
TRBJ2-5	TRBV7-8	TRBD2	once	CASRQASGGLYQETQYF	TGTGCCAGCAGACAAGCCTCCGGGGGACTATACCAAGAGACCCAGTACTTC
TRBJ2-5	TRBV28	NA	NA	CASSKLQGQETQYF	TGTGCCAGCAGTAAATTACAGGGACAAGAGACCCAGTACTTC
TRBJ2-1	TRBV5-8	TRBD2	once	CASRNKGLAGPGSYNEQFF	TGTGCCAGCAGGAATAAGGGACTAGCGGGGCCAGGCTCCTACAATGAGCAGTTCTTC